This paragraph covers one T cell receptor beta chain sequence. Its antigen is not identified. The junction departs from germline at one end; a sequencing error may be responsible. The sample is drawn from a study of regulatory T cells in long-lasting Graves disease. Time point described: persistent/refractory GD, antithyroid drugs over 5 years with positive TRAb. PBMC-derived RNA was used for the TCR library. Arm-PCR of CDR3 regions and iRepertoire HTBI primers were the basis on which TCR beta libraries were built. TCRdb reprocessed the multiplex PCR reads with MiXCR, giving one entry per CDR3 protein. This sample has about half a million distinct CDR3 sequences; about 22% occur once, and the top ten carry around 14%. Study-level findings and limits: Reduced TCR diversity was observed in persistent Graves' patients versus newly diagnosed patients. Since the sample size was small, accuracy may have been reduced. Persistent disease was associated with favored TRBV28 usage and with favored use of TRBJ1-2 and TRBJ2-5.

The CDR3 runs 12 residues. Per the germline V gene, CDR1 is LNHDA and CDR2 is SQIVND (reference sequence). The specimen was peripheral blood mononuclear cells (PBMCs), collected when the disease was refractory, from a patient treated with antithyroid drugs. The TCR originated in a female donor with Graves disease. The chain recombines TRBV19 with TRBJ1-6; no clear D. The CDR3 bases are TGTGTCAGTAGTATGGAGCGTTCACCCCTCCACTTT. Its protein product is CVSSMERSPLHF.